This TCR beta chain emerged from a study of cytomegalovirus exposure and HLA in healthy donors. Overall study: A subsequent analysis reported that the 100 to 150 validation repertoires were produced on the same platform that had also been used for the roughly 710 first-cohort repertoires. Study-level points and caveats: Cytomegalovirus status was reportedly diagnosed by the classifier with high sensitivity and specificity. Rare sequences made up most TCRs, while some public TCRs were found in many donors. Overall, approximately 180 TCR beta chains were annotated as cytomegalovirus-associated.

TCRdb's copy holds only in-frame clones and misses some; the assay was immunoSEQ multiplex PCR. Of approximately 280,000 clones listed, 86% were seen once; the top ten hold roughly 0.99%. On this clone: The antigen is undetermined. The sample carries other DNA sequences with the same CDR3.

V lost 4 bases and J lost 8, with 12 bases in between. Looked up from germline, CDR1 is SGHRS and CDR2 is YFSETQ. The CDR3 has 12 amino acids. V is TRBV5-1 and J is TRBJ2-5; TRBD1 is a possible D gene (6 bases). Sequencing was performed on PBMCs. This TCR was sampled from a woman aged 18 to 35 in good health and CMV-seronegative. DNA of the CDR3: TGCGCCAGCAGCCTCTCAGGGGAAACCCAGTACTTC. Its translation is CASSLSGETQYF.